These 5 T cell receptor beta chains came from one sample sequenced in a study of blood T cell repertoires in COVID-19. Clones were read by immunoSEQ multiplex PCR, and TCRdb kept only the in-frame ones, dropping some. Here the sample spans tens of thousands of clones, around 83% being singletons. Source material: peripheral blood. All receptors come from a man between 40 and 49 years old with active COVID-19.

There are a few counts of this clone. This chain links TRBV24-1 with TRBJ2-1, with a tentative D call TRBD1 (6 bases). Germline V gene data show CDR1 as KGHDR and CDR2 as SFDVKD. Trimming removed 2 bases from V and 7 bases from J, with 8 bases in between. The CDR3 loop spans 13 amino acids. The DNA for the CDR3 is TGTGCCACCAGTGATTACAGGGAGAATGAGCAGTTCTTC. Residues: CATSDYRENEQFF.

The V call is TRBV28, the J call TRBJ1-1; TRBD1 agrees at 9 bases. Germline CDR1 is MDHEN and CDR2 is SYDVKM. This CDR3 has 16 amino acids. V trimming: 5 bases; J trimming: 0 bases; junction bases outside the gene matches: 7. In DNA, the CDR3 is TGTGCCAGCAGTGTACCCGGGACAGGGCTGAACACTGAAGCTTTCTTT. Translation gives CASSVPGTGLNTEAFF.

This chain links TRBV5-1 with TRBJ2-1, with TRBD2 matching over 13 bases. The V gene end was trimmed by 0 bases and the J gene end by 2 bases; junction bases not matched to a gene: 2. CDR3 length: 17 amino acids. Germline CDR1 reads SGHRS; CDR2 reads YFSETQ. The CDR3 DNA reads as TGCGCCAGCAGCTTGGCCGGGACTAGCGGGACCTACAATGAGCAGTTCTTC. It specifies CASSLAGTSGTYNEQFF.

The rearrangement links TRBV21-1 to TRBJ2-7; the table's D gene call, TRBD1, was not cross checked with the DNA. TRBV21-1 is a documented pseudogene. This CDR3 contains 16 residues. The CDR3 nucleotides read TGTGCCAGCAGTAACTTTGGACAGGGGTGTTGTCACGAGCAGTACTTC. Its protein is CASSNFGQGCCHEQYF.

This clone has just a few counts. The J gene is TRBJ1-1, the V gene TRBV19; D gene ambiguous. V was clipped by 5 bases and J by 4 bases, with 14 bases between them. Germline CDR1 reads LNHDA; CDR2 reads SQIVND (reference sequence). The CDR3 has 14 amino acids. For the CDR3, the DNA is TGTGCCAGTAGTTCACGGGGAATCCCCACTGAAGCTTTCTTT. It specifies CASSSRGIPTEAFF.